Presented here are 4 T cell receptor beta chains from one specimen sequenced in a study of shared clonotypes between healthy human individuals. Produced via immunoSEQ multiplex PCR; TCRdb's table is partial and in-frame only. This sample has about 2.1 million clones; 90% to 95% occur once, and the top ten carry 1.5% to 2%. CD45RO-negative, CCR7-selected cells formed the naive CD8 fraction, which excluded terminally differentiated effector memory CD45RA+ cells. Sequenced material: naive CD8+ T cells from PBMCs. The receptors originated from a man between 18 and 29 years old in good health. Some clones in this sample may be carry-over from other donors' samples.

V is TRBV19 and J is TRBJ2-1; D could derive from TRBD1 or TRBD2 (5 bases each). The V and J ends lost 4 bases and 10 bases respectively, with 11 bases between them. The CDR3 sequence is 12 residues long. Germline V gene data show CDR1 as LNHDA and CDR2 as SQIVND (reference sequence). CDR3 sequence (DNA): TGTGCCAGTAGTACCGGGACGGAGGAGCAGTTCTTC. It yields the protein CASSTGTEEQFF. The whole variable domain, filled in from reference TRBV19 and TRBJ2-1, reads DGGITQSPKYLFRKEGQNVTLSCEQNLNHDAMYWYRQDPGQGLRLIYYSQIVNDFQKGDIAEGYSVSREKKESFPLTVTSAQKNPTAFYLCASSTGTEEQFFGPGTRLTVL.

The chain links TRBV13 to TRBJ1-2; a possible D gene is TRBD1 (6 bases). The V gene lost 7 bases and the J gene lost 4 bases, with 28 bases spanning the gap. Germline CDR1 and CDR2: PRHDT and FYEKMQ (reference sequence). The CDR3 length is 18 residues. The CDR3 sequence is CASTSPVGALKAAYGYTF. As DNA, the CDR3 is TGTGCCAGCACCTCCCCCGTGGGGGCGCTTAAGGCGGCCTATGGCTACACCTTC.

The chain couples TRBV18 to TRBJ1-2; 8 nucleotides match TRBD1. The CDR3 runs to 14 residues. CDR1 and CDR2 from the germline V gene are KGHSH and LQKENI. With 0 bases clipped from V and 7 bases from J, the junction kept 4 bases outside the gene matches. The CDR3 nucleotides read TGTGCCAGCTCACCACCCGCGACAGGGGCTGGCTACACCTTC. Its protein product is CASSPPATGAGYTF.

V is TRBV28 and J is TRBJ2-5; D is undetermined. The germline V and J ends were trimmed by 6 bases and 1 base, with 15 bases remaining between them. Germline V gene lookup returns CDR1 MDHEN and CDR2 SYDVKM. The length of the CDR3 is 15 residues. The CDR3 spells CASRPPPARQETQYF. The DNA of the CDR3 is TGTGCCAGCAGGCCTCCCCCGGCTCGCCAAGAGACCCAGTACTTC.